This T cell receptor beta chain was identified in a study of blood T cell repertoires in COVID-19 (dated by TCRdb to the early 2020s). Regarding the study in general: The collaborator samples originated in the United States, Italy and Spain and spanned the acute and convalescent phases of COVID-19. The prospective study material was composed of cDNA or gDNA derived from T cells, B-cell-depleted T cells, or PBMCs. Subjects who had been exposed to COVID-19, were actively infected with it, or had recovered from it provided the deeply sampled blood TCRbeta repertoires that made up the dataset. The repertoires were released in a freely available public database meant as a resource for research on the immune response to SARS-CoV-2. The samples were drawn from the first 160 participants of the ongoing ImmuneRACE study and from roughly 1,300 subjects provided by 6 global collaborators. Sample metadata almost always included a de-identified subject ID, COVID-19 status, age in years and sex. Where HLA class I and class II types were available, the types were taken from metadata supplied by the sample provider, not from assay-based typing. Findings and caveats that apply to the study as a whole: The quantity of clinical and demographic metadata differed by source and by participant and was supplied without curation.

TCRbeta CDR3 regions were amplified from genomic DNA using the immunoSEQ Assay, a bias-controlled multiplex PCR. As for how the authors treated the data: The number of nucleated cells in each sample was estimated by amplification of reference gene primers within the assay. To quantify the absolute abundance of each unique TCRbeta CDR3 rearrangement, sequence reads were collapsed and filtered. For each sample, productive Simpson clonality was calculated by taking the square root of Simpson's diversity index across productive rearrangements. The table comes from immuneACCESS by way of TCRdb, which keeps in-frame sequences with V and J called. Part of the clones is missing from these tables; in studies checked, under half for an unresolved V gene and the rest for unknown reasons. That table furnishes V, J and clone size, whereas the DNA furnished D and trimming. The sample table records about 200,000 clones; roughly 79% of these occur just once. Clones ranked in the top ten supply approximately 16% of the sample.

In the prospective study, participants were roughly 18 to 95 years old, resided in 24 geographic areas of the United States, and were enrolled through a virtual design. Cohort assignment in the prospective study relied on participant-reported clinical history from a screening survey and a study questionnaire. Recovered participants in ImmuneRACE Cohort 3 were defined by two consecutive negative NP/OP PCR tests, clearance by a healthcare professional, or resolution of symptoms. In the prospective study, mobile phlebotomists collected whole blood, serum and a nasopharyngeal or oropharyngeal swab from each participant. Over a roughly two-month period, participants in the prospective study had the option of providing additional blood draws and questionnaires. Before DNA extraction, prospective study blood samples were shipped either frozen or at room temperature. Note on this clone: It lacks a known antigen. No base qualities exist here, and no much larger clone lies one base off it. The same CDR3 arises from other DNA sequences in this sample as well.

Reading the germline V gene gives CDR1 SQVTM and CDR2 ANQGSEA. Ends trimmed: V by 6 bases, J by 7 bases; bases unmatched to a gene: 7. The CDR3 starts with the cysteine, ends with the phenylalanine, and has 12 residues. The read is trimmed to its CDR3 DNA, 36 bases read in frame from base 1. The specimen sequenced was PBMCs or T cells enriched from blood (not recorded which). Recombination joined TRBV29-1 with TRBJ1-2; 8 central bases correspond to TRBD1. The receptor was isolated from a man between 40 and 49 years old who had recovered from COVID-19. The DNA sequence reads TGCAGCGTCGTCGGACAGGGTGGTGGCTACACCTTC. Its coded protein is CSVVGQGGGYTF.